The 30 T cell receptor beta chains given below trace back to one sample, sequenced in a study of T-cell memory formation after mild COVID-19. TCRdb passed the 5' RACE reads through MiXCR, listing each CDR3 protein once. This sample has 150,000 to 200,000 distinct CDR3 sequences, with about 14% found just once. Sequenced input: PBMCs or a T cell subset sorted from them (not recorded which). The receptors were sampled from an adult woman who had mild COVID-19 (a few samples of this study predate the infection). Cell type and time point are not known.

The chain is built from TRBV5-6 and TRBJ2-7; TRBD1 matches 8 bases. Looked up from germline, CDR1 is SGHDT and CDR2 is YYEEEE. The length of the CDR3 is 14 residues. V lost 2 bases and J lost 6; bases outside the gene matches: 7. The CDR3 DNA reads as TGTGCCAGCAGCTTTGGGACAGGTCTGAGCGAGCAGTACTTC. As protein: CASSFGTGLSEQYF.

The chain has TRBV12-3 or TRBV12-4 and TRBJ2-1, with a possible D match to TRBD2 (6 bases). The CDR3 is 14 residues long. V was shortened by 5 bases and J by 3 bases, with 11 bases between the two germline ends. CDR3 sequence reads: CASSGLAIYNEQFF. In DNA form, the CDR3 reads TGTGCCAGCAGTGGCCTAGCGATCTACAATGAGCAGTTCTTC.

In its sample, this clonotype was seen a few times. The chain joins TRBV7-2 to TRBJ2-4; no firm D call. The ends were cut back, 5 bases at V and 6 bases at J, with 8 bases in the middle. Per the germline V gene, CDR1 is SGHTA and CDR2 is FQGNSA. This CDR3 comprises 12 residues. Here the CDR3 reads CASSLGPNIQYF. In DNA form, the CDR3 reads TGTGCCAGCAGCCTTGGACCAAACATTCAGTACTTC.

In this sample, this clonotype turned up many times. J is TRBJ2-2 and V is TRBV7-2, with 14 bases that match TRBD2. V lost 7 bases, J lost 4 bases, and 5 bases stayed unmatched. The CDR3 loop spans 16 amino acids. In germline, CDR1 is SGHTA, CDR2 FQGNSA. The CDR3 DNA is TGTGCCAGCACCGGACTAGCGGGAGGACCCACCGGGGAGCTGTTTTTT. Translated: CASTGLAGGPTGELFF.

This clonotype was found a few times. CDR3 in DNA: TGTGCCAGCAGCCCATCCAGGGGCTTGGAGACCCAGTACTTC. Its protein product is CASSPSRGLETQYF. The J gene is TRBJ2-5, the V gene TRBV7-2; tentatively, D is TRBD1 (6 bases). Germline CDR1 reads SGHTA; CDR2 reads FQGNSA. The CDR3 runs 14 residues. Trimming took off 5 bases at V and 5 bases at J, with 15 bases between the two ends.

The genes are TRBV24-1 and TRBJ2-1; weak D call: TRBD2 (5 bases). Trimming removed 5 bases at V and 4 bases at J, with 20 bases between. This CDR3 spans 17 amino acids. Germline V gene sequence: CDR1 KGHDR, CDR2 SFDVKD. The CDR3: CATSVSVLGSSYNEQFF. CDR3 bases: TGTGCCACCAGTGTAAGTGTTCTAGGGAGCTCATACAATGAGCAGTTCTTC.

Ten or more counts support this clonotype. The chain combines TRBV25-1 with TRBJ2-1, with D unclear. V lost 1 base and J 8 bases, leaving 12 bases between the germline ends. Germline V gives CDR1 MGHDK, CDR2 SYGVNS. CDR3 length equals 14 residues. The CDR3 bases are TGTGCCAGCAGTGAATTAGGTGGAGTAGATGAGCAGTTCTTC. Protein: CASSELGGVDEQFF.

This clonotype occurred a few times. The CDR3 nucleotides are TGTGCCAGCAGCACCCGCGATGGGGGTGAGCAGTTCTTC. It specifies CASSTRDGGEQFF. The V and J genes are TRBV7-9 and TRBJ2-1; the D call may be TRBD1 or TRBD2 (5 bases each). Trimming stripped 5 bases from V and 9 bases from J, with 14 bases between. This CDR3 contains 13 residues. Germline assignment: CDR1 SEHNR and CDR2 FQNEAQ (reference sequence). The entire variable domain, with the rest obtained from reference TRBV7-9 and TRBJ2-1, is as follows: DTGVSQNPRHKITKRGQNVTFRCDPISEHNRLYWYRQTLGQGPEFLTYFQNEAQLEKSRLLSDRFSAERPKGSFSTLEIQRTEQGDSAMYLCASSTRDGGEQFFGPGTRLTVL.

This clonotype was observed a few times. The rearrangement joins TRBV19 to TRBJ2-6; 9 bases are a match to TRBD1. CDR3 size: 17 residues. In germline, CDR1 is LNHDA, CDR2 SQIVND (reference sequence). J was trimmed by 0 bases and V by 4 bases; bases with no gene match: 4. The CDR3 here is CASSSTGGYSGANVLTF. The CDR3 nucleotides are TGTGCCAGTAGTAGTACAGGGGGCTACTCTGGGGCCAACGTCCTGACTTTC. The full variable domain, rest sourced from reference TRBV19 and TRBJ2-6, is DGGITQSPKYLFRKEGQNVTLSCEQNLNHDAMYWYRQDPGQGLRLIYYSQIVNDFQKGDIAEGYSVSREKKESFPLTVTSAQKNPTAFYLCASSSTGGYSGANVLTFGAGSRLTVL.

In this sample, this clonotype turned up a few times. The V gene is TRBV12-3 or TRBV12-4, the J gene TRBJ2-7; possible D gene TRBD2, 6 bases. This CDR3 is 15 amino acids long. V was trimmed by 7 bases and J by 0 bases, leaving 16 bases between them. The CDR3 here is CASNPGRGSSYEQYF. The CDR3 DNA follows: TGTGCCAGCAACCCTGGTCGGGGGAGCTCCTACGAGCAGTACTTC.

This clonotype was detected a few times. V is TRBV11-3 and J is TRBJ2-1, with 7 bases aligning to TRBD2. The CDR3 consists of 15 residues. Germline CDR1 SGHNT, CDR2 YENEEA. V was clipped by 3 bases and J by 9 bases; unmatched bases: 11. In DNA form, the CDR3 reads TGTGCCAGCAGCTTTGGCGGGAGAAGAGATGGTGAGCAGTTCTTC. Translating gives CASSFGGRRDGEQFF.

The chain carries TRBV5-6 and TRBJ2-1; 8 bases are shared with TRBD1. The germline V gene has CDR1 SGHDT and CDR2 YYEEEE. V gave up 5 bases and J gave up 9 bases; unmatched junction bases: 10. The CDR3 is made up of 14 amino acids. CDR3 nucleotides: TGTGCCAGCAGTTTGTGGCAGGGGGCCAGTGAGCAGTTCTTC. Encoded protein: CASSLWQGASEQFF.

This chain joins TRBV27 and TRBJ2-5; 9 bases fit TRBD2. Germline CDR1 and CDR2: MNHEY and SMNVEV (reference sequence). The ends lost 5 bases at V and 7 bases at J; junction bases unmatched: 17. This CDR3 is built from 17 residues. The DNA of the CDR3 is TGTGCCAGCAGTCCTCACGGGACTAGCCCAAAAGGGGGGACCCAGTACTTC. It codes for CASSPHGTSPKGGTQYF.

DNA of the CDR3: TGTGCCAGCAGCTTAGACGGTTCGCCGGCAGATACGCAGTATTTT. The encoded protein is CASSLDGSPADTQYF. The chain combines TRBV7-6 with TRBJ2-3; D is unresolved. The V gene lost 1 base and the J gene lost 4 bases, with 12 bases spanning the gap. Germline CDR1 SGHVS, CDR2 FNYEAQ. This CDR3 spans 15 amino acids. The full variable domain, rest sourced from reference TRBV7-6 and TRBJ2-3, is GAGVSQSPRYKVTKRGQDVALRCDPISGHVSLYWYRQALGQGPEFLTYFNYEAQQDKSGLPNDRFSAERPEGSISTLTIQRTEQRDSAMYRCASSLDGSPADTQYFGPGTRLTVL.

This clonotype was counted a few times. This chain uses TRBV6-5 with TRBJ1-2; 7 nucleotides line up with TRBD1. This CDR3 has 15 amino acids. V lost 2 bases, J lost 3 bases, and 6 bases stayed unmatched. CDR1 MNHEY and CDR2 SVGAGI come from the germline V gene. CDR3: CASSYDTGDYYGYTF. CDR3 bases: TGTGCCAGCAGTTACGATACAGGGGACTACTATGGCTACACCTTC.

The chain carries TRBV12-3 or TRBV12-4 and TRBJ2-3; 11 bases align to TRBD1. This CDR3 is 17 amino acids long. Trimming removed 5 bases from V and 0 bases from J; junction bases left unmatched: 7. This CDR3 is CASSTGTGGISTDTQYF. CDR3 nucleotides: TGTGCCAGCAGTACCGGGACAGGGGGTATAAGCACAGATACGCAGTATTTT.

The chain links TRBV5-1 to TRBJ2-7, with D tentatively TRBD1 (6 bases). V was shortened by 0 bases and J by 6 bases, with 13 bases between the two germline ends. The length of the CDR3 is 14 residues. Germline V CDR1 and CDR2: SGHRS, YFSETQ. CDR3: CASSLDTGQPEQYF. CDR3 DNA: TGCGCCAGCAGCTTGGATACCGGACAGCCCGAGCAGTACTTC.

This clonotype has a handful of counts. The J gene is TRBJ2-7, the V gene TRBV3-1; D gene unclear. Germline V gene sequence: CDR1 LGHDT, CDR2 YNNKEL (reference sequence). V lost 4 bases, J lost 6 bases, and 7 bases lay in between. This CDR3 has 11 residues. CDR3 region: CASSRSAEQYF. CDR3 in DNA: TGTGCCAGCAGCCGCAGCGCCGAGCAGTACTTC.

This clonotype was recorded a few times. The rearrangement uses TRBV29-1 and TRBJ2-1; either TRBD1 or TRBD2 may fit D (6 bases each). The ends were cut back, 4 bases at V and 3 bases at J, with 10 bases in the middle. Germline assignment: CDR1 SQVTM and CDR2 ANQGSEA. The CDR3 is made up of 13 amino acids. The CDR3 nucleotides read TGCAGCGTTGTAAGGGGGGTCTACAATGAGCAGTTCTTC. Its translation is CSVVRGVYNEQFF.

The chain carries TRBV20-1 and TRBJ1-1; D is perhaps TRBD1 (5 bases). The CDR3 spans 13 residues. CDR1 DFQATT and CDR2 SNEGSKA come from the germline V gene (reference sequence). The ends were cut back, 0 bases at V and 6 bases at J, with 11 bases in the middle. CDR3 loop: CSARDLRGPEAFF. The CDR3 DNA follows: TGCAGTGCTAGAGATCTTCGGGGCCCTGAAGCTTTCTTT.

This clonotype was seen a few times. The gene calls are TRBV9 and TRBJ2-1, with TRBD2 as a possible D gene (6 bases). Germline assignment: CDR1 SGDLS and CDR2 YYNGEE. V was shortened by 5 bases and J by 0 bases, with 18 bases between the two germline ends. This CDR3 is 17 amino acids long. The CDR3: CASSRRRDGSSYNEQFF. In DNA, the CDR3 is TGTGCCAGCAGTAGACGTAGGGACGGGAGCTCCTACAATGAGCAGTTCTTC. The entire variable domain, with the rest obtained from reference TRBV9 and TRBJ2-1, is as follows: DSGVTQTPKHLITATGQRVTLRCSPRSGDLSVYWYQQSLDQGLQFLIQYYNGEERAKGNILERFSAQQFPDLHSELNLSSLELGDSALYFCASSRRRDGSSYNEQFFGPGTRLTVL.

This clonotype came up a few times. CDR3 region: CSNRGWGSYNEQFF. The DNA of the CDR3 is TGCAGTAATAGGGGCTGGGGCTCCTACAATGAGCAGTTCTTC. The chain has TRBV20-1 and TRBJ2-1; D possibly corresponds to TRBD1 (5 bases). Germline V gene sequence: CDR1 DFQATT, CDR2 SNEGSKA (reference sequence). The CDR3 is made up of 14 amino acids. Trimming took 8 bases from V and 0 from J, leaving 14 bases between them.

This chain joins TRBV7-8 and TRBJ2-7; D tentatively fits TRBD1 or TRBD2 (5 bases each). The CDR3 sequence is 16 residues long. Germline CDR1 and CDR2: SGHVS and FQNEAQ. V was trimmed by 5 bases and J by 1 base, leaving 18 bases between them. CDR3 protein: CASSPNPYGGSYEQYF. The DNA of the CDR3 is TGTGCCAGCAGCCCCAATCCCTATGGGGGATCCTACGAGCAGTACTTC.

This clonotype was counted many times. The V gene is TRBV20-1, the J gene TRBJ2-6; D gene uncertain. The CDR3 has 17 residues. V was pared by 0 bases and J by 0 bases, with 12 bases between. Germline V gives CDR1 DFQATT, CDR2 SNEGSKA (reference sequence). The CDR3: CSARDPKGTSGANVLTF. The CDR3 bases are TGCAGTGCTAGAGATCCCAAGGGAACCTCTGGGGCCAACGTCCTGACTTTC.

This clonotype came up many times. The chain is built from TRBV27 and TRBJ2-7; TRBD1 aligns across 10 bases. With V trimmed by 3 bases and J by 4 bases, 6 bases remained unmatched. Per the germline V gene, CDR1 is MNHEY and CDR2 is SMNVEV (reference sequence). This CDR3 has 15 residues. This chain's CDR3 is CASSFTGTGAYEQYF. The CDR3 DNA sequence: TGTGCCAGCAGTTTCACCGGGACAGGGGCTTACGAGCAGTACTTC.

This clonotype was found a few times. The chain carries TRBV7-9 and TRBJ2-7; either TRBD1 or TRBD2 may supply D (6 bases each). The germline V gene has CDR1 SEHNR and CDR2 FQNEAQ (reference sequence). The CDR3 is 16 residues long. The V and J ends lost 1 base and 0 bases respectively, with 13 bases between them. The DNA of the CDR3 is TGTGCCAGCAGCTTAGGGGGGGCAGGGAGCTCCTACGAGCAGTACTTC. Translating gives CASSLGGAGSSYEQYF. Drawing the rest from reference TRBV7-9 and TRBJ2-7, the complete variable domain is DTGVSQNPRHKITKRGQNVTFRCDPISEHNRLYWYRQTLGQGPEFLTYFQNEAQLEKSRLLSDRFSAERPKGSFSTLEIQRTEQGDSAMYLCASSLGGAGSSYEQYFGPGTRLTVT.

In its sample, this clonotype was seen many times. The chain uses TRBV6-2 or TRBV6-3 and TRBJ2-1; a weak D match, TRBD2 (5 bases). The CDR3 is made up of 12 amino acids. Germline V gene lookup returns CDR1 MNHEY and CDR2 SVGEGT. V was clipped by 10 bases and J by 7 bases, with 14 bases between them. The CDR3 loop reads CATAIRGNEQFF. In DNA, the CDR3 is TGTGCCACCGCAATCCGGGGAAATGAGCAGTTCTTC.

The CDR3 protein is CASSTGQGVPQYF. The DNA of the CDR3 is TGCGCCAGCAGCACCGGACAGGGGGTACCTCAGTACTTC. This chain links TRBV5-1 with TRBJ2-7; 10 bases align to TRBD1. After removal of 4 bases from V and 10 bases from J, the junction contained 8 bases not matched to a gene. CDR1 is SGHRS, CDR2 YFSETQ, per germline. CDR3 length: 13 amino acids. The full variable domain, its missing parts supplied by reference TRBV5-1 and TRBJ2-7, is KAGVTQTPRYLIKTRGQQVTLSCSPISGHRSVSWYQQTPGQGLQFLFEYFSETQRNKGNFPGRFSGRQFSNSRSEMNVSTLELGDSALYLCASSTGQGVPQYFGPGTRLTVT.

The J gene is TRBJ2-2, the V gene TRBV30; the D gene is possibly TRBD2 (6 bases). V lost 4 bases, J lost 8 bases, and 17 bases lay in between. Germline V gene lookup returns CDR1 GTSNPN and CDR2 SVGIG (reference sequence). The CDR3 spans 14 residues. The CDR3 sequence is CAWNQGAGRGELFF. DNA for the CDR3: TGTGCCTGGAATCAGGGTGCGGGGCGGGGGGAGCTGTTTTTT.

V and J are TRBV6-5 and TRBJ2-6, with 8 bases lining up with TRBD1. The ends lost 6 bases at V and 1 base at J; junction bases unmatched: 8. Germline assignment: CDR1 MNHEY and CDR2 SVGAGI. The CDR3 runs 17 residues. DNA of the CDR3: TGTGCCAGCAGATACGACAGGGGAGTGTCTGGGGCCAACGTCCTGACTTTC. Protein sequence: CASRYDRGVSGANVLTF.